Following are 2 T cell receptor beta chains from one sample sequenced in a study of high-grade serous ovarian cancer treatment subgroups. The tumor samples were collected prior to definitive surgery or chemotherapy. Generated by immunoSEQ multiplex PCR, the TCRdb table keeps only in-frame clones and is missing some. This table holds roughly 2,400 clones, roughly 75% found once. What was sequenced was tumor tissue. The receptors were gathered from a human donor with high-grade serous ovarian cancer.

The CDR3 sequence is CASSDWTDSNGYTF. The CDR3 DNA reads TGTGCCAGCAGTGACTGGACGGATTCTAATGGCTACACCTTC. J is TRBJ1-2 and V is TRBV2; no definite D call. The germline gives CDR1 SNHLY, CDR2 FYNNEI. The CDR3 has 14 amino acids. The V gene lost 3 bases and the J gene lost 6 bases, with 14 bases spanning the gap.

This clone was seen more than once but under ten times. The chain uses TRBV7-2 and TRBJ1-1; D remains ambiguous. This CDR3 comprises 13 residues. Germline-derived CDR1 and CDR2 are SGHTA and FQGNSA. The ends were cut back, 2 bases at V and 9 bases at J, with 13 bases in the middle. CDR3 in amino acids: CASSLYKRPQAFF. The CDR3 DNA sequence: TGTGCCAGCAGCTTATATAAACGCCCACAAGCTTTCTTT.